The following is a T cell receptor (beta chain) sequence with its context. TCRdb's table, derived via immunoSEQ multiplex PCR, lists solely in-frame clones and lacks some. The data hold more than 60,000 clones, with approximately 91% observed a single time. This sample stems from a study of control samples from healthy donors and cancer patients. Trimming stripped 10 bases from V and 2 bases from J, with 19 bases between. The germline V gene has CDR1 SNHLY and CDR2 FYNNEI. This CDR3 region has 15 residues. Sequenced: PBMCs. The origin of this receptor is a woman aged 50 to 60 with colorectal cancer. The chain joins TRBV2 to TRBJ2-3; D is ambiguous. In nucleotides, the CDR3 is TGTGCCACCAACCCGGCTACCCTCTCCACAGATACGCAGTATTTT. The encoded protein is CATNPATLSTDTQYF.